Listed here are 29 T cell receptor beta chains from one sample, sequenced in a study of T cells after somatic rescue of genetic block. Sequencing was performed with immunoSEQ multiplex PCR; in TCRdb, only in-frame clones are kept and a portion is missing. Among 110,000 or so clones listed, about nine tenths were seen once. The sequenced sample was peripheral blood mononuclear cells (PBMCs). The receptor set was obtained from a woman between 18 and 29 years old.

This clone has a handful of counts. The CDR3 DNA reads TGTGCCAGTAAGGGGGCGCTGAGGCCGAACACTGAAGCTTTCTTT. Encoded protein: CASKGALRPNTEAFF. The V call is TRBV19, the J call TRBJ1-1; 7 bases agree with TRBD1. Trimming took 7 bases from V and 1 from J; bases not matched to a gene: 9. In germline, CDR1 is LNHDA, CDR2 SQIVND (reference sequence). The CDR3 runs to 15 residues.

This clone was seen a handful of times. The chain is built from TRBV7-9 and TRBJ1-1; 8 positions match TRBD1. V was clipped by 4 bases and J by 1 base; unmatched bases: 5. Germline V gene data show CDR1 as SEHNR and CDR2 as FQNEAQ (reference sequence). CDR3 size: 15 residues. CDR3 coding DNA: TGTGCCAGCAGCTCTTGGACAGGGAAGAACACTGAAGCTTTCTTT. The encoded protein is CASSSWTGKNTEAFF.

CDR3 amino acids: CASSSLGASGLPSYNEQFF. The CDR3, as DNA: TGTGCCAGCAGCTCCCTGGGGGCTAGCGGACTGCCCTCCTACAATGAGCAGTTCTTC. The chain combines TRBV7-9 with TRBJ2-1, with a possible D match to TRBD2 (7 bases). The V gene lost 4 bases and the J gene lost 0 bases, with 22 bases spanning the gap. Germline V gene lookup returns CDR1 SEHNR and CDR2 FQNEAQ (reference sequence). This CDR3 is built from 19 residues. Full variable domain (remainder filled in from reference TRBV7-9 and TRBJ2-1): DTGVSQNPRHKITKRGQNVTFRCDPISEHNRLYWYRQTLGQGPEFLTYFQNEAQLEKSRLLSDRFSAERPKGSFSTLEIQRTEQGDSAMYLCASSSLGASGLPSYNEQFFGPGTRLTVL.

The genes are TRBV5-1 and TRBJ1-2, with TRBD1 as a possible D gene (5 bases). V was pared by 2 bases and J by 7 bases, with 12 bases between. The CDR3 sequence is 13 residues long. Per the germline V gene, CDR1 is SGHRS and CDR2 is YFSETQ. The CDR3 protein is CASSLAGLPGYTF. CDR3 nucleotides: TGCGCCAGCAGCTTAGCAGGGCTCCCTGGCTACACCTTC.

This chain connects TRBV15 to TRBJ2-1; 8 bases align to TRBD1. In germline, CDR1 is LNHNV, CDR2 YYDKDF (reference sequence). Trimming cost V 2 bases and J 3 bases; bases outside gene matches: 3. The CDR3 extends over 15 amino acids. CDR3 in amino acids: CATSRSGTGYNEQFF. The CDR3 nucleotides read TGTGCCACCAGCAGAAGTGGGACAGGCTACAATGAGCAGTTCTTC.

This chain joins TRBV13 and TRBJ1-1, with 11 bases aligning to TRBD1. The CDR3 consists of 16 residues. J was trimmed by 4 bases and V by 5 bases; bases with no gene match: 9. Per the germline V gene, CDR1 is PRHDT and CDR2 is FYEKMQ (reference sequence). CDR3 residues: CASSNRDRGEATEAFF. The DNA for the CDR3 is TGTGCCAGCAGCAATCGGGACAGGGGGGAGGCCACTGAAGCTTTCTTT.

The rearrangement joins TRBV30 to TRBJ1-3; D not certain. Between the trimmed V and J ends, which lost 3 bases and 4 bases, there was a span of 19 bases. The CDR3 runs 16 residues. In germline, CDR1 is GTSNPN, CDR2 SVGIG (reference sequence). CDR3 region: CAWSLSGFFAGNTIYF. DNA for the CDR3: TGTGCCTGGAGCCTTAGCGGCTTCTTCGCGGGAAACACCATATATTTT. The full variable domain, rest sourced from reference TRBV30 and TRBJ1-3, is SQTIHQWPATLVQPVGSPLSLECTVEGTSNPNLYWYRQAAGRGLQLLFYSVGIGQISSEVPQNLSASRPQDRQFILSSKKLLLSDSGFYLCAWSLSGFFAGNTIYFGEGSWLTVV.

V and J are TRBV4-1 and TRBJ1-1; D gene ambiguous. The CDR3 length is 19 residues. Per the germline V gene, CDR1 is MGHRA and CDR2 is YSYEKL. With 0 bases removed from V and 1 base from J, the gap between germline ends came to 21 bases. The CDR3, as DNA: TGCGCCAGCAGCCAAGATTCTGGCAGGCAGGCCGGAACGAACACTGAAGCTTTCTTT. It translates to CASSQDSGRQAGTNTEAFF.

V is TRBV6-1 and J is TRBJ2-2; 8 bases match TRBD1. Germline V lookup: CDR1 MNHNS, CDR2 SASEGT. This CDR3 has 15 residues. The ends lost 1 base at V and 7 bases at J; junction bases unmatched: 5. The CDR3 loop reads CASSEGTGLDGELFF. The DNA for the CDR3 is TGTGCCAGCAGTGAAGGGACAGGGTTGGACGGGGAGCTGTTTTTT.

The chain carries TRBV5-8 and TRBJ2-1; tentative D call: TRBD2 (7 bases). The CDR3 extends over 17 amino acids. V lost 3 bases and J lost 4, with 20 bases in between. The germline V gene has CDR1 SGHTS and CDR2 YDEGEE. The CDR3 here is CASSSPRWGGAYNEQFF. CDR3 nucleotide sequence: TGTGCCAGCAGCTCACCACGATGGGGGGGGGCTTACAATGAGCAGTTCTTC.

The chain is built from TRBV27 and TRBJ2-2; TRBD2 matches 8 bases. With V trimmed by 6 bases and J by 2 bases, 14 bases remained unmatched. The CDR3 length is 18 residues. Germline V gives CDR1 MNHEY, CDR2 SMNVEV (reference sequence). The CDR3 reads CASSLRGGIDLNTGELFF. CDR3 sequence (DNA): TGTGCCAGCAGCCTTCGGGGGGGCATAGACCTTAACACCGGGGAGCTGTTTTTT.

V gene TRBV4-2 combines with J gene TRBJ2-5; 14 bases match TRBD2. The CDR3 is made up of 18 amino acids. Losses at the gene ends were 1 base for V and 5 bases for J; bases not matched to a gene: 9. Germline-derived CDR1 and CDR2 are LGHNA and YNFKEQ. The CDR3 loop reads CASSQAMTSGGAWETQYF. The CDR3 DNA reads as TGTGCCAGCAGCCAAGCCATGACTAGCGGGGGGGCCTGGGAGACCCAGTACTTC.

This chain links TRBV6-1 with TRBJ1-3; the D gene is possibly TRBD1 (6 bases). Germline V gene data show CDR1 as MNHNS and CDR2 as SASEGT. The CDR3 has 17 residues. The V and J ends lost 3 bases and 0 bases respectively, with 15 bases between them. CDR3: CASSEGDTVVSGNTIYF. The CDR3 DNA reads TGTGCCAGCAGTGAGGGGGACACCGTCGTCTCTGGAAACACCATATATTTT.

CDR3: CASSLLSHQGAFF. Written as DNA, the CDR3 is TGTGCCAGCAGCTTATTATCCCATCAGGGGGCTTTCTTT. V usage is TRBV11-2 and J usage is TRBJ1-1; perhaps TRBD1 as D (6 bases). This CDR3 contains 13 residues. Germline V gene sequence: CDR1 SGHAT, CDR2 FQNNGV. Trimming took 2 bases from V and 11 from J, leaving 15 bases between them.

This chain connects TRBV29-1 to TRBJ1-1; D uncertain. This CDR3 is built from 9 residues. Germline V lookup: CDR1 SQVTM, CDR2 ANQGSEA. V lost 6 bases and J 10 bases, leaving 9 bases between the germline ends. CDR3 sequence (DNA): TGCAGCGTAGGACGGGGAGCTTTCTTT. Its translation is CSVGRGAFF.

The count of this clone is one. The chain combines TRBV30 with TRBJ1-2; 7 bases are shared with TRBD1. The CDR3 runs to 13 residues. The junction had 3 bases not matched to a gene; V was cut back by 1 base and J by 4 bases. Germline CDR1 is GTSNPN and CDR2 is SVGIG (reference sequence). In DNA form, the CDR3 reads TGTGCCTGGAGTGGACAGGGACTCTATGGCTACACCTTC. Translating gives CAWSGQGLYGYTF. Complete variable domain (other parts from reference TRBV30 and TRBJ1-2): SQTIHQWPATLVQPVGSPLSLECTVEGTSNPNLYWYRQAAGRGLQLLFYSVGIGQISSEVPQNLSASRPQDRQFILSSKKLLLSDSGFYLCAWSGQGLYGYTFGSGTRLTVV.

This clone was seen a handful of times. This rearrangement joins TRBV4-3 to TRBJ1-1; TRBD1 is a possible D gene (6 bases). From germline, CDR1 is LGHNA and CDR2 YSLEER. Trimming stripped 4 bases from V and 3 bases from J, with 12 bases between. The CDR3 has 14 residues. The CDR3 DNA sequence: TGCGCCAGCAGCCGGAACCAGGGGCACACTGAAGCTTTCTTT. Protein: CASSRNQGHTEAFF.

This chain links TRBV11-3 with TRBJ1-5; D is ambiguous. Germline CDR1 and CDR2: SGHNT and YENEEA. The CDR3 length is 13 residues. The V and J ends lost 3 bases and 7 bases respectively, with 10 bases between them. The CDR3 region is CASSFQVGQPQHF. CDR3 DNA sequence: TGTGCCAGCAGCTTTCAGGTCGGACAGCCCCAGCATTTT.

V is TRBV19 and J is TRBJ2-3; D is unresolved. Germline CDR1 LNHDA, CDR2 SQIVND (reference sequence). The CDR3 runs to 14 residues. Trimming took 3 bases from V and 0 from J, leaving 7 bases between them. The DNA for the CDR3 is TGTGCCAGTAGTATGTGGCTGAGCACAGATACGCAGTATTTT. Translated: CASSMWLSTDTQYF.

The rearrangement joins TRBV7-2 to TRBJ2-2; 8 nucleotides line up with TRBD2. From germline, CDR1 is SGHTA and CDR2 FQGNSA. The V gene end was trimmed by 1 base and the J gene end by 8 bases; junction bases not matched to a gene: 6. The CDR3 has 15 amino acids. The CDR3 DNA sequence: TGTGCCAGCAGCTTAGAGGCGCGGGGGGTAGGGGAGCTGTTTTTT. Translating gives CASSLEARGVGELFF.

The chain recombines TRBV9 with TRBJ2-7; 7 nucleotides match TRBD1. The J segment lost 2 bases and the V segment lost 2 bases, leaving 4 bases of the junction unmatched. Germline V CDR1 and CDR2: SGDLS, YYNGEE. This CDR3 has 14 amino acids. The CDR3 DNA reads TGTGCCAGCAGCGTCGGGACAGTTGCCTACGAGCAGTACTTC. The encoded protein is CASSVGTVAYEQYF.

The DNA for the CDR3 is TGTGCCAGCAGCTTGGGGAGGACAACTAATGAAAAACTGTTTTTT. Protein sequence: CASSLGRTTNEKLFF. V usage is TRBV5-5 and J usage is TRBJ1-4; D gene uncertain. The V end was cut by 0 bases, the J end by 0 bases, with 6 bases between. Germline V gene lookup returns CDR1 SGHKS and CDR2 YYEKEE (reference sequence). The CDR3 contains 15 residues.

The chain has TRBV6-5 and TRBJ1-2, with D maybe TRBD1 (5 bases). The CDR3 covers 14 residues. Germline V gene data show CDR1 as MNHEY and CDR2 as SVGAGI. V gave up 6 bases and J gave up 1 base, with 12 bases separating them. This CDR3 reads CASRARGGNYGYTF. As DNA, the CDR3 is TGTGCCAGCAGGGCGAGGGGTGGTAACTATGGCTACACCTTC.

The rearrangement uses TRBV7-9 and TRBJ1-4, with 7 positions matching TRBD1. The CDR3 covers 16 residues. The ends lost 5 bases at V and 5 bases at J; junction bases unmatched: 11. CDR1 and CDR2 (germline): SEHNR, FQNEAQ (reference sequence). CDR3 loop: CASSGSPGQTNEKLFF. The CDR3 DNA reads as TGTGCCAGCAGCGGTAGTCCGGGACAGACAAATGAAAAACTGTTTTTT. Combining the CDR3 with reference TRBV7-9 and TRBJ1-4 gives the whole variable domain DTGVSQNPRHKITKRGQNVTFRCDPISEHNRLYWYRQTLGQGPEFLTYFQNEAQLEKSRLLSDRFSAERPKGSFSTLEIQRTEQGDSAMYLCASSGSPGQTNEKLFFGSGTQLSVL.

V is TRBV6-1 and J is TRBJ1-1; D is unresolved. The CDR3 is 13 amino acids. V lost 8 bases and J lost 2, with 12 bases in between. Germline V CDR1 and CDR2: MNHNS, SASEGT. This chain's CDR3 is CASYRTVNTEAFF. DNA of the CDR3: TGTGCCAGCTATAGGACGGTCAACACTGAAGCTTTCTTT.

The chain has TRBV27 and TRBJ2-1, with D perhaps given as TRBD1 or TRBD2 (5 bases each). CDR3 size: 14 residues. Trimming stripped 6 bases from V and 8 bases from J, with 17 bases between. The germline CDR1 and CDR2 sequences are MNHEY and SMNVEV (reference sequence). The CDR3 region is CASSLGDVRHEQFF. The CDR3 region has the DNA TGTGCCAGCAGCTTGGGGGACGTTCGGCATGAGCAGTTCTTC.

The CDR3 reads CASSTGGNQPQHF. In DNA, the CDR3 is TGTGCCAGCAGTACAGGTGGCAATCAGCCCCAGCATTTT. The chain recombines TRBV28 with TRBJ1-5; D perhaps matches TRBD1 (5 bases). V lost 5 bases and J lost 2, with 7 bases in between. Germline CDR1 and CDR2: MDHEN and SYDVKM. The CDR3 runs 13 residues.

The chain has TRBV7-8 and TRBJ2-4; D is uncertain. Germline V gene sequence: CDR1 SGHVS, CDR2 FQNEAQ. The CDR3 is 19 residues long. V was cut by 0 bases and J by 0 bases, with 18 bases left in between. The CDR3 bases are TGTGCCAGCAGCTTAGCAGCAGAAGGAGTGGCCTTAGCCAAAAACATTCAGTACTTC. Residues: CASSLAAEGVALAKNIQYF.

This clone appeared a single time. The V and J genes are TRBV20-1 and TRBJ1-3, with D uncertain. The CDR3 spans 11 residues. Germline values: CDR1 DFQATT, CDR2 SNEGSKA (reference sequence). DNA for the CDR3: TGCAGCTACCTATCTGGAAACACCATATATTTT. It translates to CSYLSGNTIYF.